What follows are 30 T cell receptor beta chains derived from one specimen sequenced in a study of metastatic and nonmetastatic thyroid tumors. All patients were treatment-naive before thyroid surgery. TCRdb called clones again from the PCR reads with MiXCR. The sample lists under 20,000 clones; 25% were seen once. Specimen: blood. These TCRs come from a male donor with papillary thyroid cancer or a benign thyroid nodule (not recorded which). Some clones in this sample may be carry-over from other donors' samples.

J is TRBJ1-6 and V is TRBV20-1; D might be TRBD1 (6 bases). This CDR3 comprises 14 residues. V lost 4 bases and J lost 9, with 16 bases in between. Per germline, CDR1 DFQATT and CDR2 SNEGSKA (reference sequence). CDR3 DNA: TGCAGTGCTACCAGTCAGGGGTCAAGTTCACCCCTCCACTTT. Its protein is CSATSQGSSSPLHF.

This rearrangement joins TRBV7-9 to TRBJ1-2; weak D call: TRBD1 (5 bases). The CDR3 length is 14 residues. Germline CDR1 and CDR2: SEHNR and FQNEAQ (reference sequence). V was trimmed by 0 bases and J by 2 bases, leaving 7 bases between them. The CDR3 reads CASSLAGGNYGYTF. The CDR3 DNA reads TGTGCCAGCAGCTTAGCGGGGGGGAACTATGGCTACACCTTC.

By proportion, this clone is medium-sized (0.01 to 0.1%). The CDR3 protein is CASSLMGYEQYF. DNA for the CDR3: TGTGCCAGCAGTTTGATGGGCTACGAGCAGTACTTC. The chain links TRBV28 to TRBJ2-7; no clear D gene. The CDR3 consists of 12 residues. Trimming removed 3 bases from V and 3 bases from J, with 6 bases in between. Germline loops: CDR1 MDHEN, CDR2 SYDVKM.

This clone was detected only a few times. This rearrangement joins TRBV10-2 to TRBJ2-7; 8 nucleotides line up with TRBD2. The CDR3 has 16 residues. V lost 5 bases and J lost 4; bases outside the gene matches: 13. Germline V CDR1 and CDR2: WSHSY, SAAADI. DNA of the CDR3: TGCGCCAGCAGTCCCTGGGGGGGACTAGTCTCTTACGAGCAGTACTTC. Translating gives CASSPWGGLVSYEQYF.

This clone was detected ten times or more. The gene calls are TRBV19 and TRBJ2-3, with a possible D match to TRBD1 (5 bases). Germline-derived CDR1 and CDR2 are LNHDA and SQIVND (reference sequence). The CDR3 runs 17 residues. Between the trimmed V and J ends, which lost 1 base and 4 bases, there was a span of 18 bases. The CDR3 DNA reads as TGTGCCAGTAGTATAGTCGCTCAGGGTATCGGTGCAGATACGCAGTATTTT. It yields the protein CASSIVAQGIGADTQYF.

As for this clone: Being one base from a much bigger clone, this may be a read error. V is TRBV10-3 and J is TRBJ1-5, with TRBD1 matching over 9 bases. This CDR3 spans 16 amino acids. CDR1 and CDR2 from the germline V gene are ENHRY and SYGVKD. The CDR3 DNA is TGTGACATCAGTGAGACAGGGGGGGATAGCAATCAGCCCCAGCATTTT. Protein product: CDISETGGDSNQPQHF.

This chain uses TRBV5-1 with TRBJ2-7; D is unclear. This CDR3 is 15 amino acids long. V was pared by 2 bases and J by 2 bases, with 14 bases between. Germline-derived CDR1 and CDR2 are SGHRS and YFSETQ. CDR3 sequence (DNA): TGCGCCAGCAGCTTAAATCTAGGGTCTACCTACGAGCAGTACTTC. It is translated as CASSLNLGSTYEQYF.

As concerns this clone: One end of the junction fails to match germline, which may point to a read error. This rearrangement joins TRBV3-1 to TRBJ2-3; D is undetermined. Per the germline V gene, CDR1 is LGHDT and CDR2 is YNNKEL (reference sequence). The CDR3 is 13 residues long. The CDR3: CASIHPSTYTQYF. In nucleotides, the CDR3 is TGTGCCAGCATCCACCCGAGCACATATACGCAGTATTTT.

The table lists this clone with many counts. The chain uses TRBV4-2 and TRBJ2-3; the D is unclear. Germline CDR1 is LGHNA and CDR2 is YNFKEQ. With 0 bases removed from V and 3 bases from J, the gap between germline ends came to 10 bases. The CDR3 consists of 15 residues. CDR3 coding DNA: TGTGCCAGCAGCCAAGATAGGAGAATGACAGATACGCAGTATTTT. The encoded protein is CASSQDRRMTDTQYF.

The chain has TRBV30 and TRBJ2-7, with 8 bases fitting TRBD1. The CDR3 is 15 residues long. After removal of 1 base from V and 0 bases from J, the junction contained 5 bases not matched to a gene. Germline V gene data show CDR1 as GTSNPN and CDR2 as SVGIG (reference sequence). The CDR3 loop is CAWSGTGGNSYEQYF. In DNA, the CDR3 is TGTGCCTGGAGTGGTACAGGGGGAAACTCCTACGAGCAGTACTTC.

J is TRBJ1-5 and V is TRBV28; no reliable D call. This CDR3 has 16 residues. Germline V gene data show CDR1 as MDHEN and CDR2 as SYDVKM. V was clipped by 1 base and J by 1 base, with 11 bases between them. The CDR3 region has the DNA TGTGCCAGCAGTTTATTGAGGGTGGGGAGCAATCAGCCCCAGCATTTT. Translation gives CASSLLRVGSNQPQHF.

The chain recombines TRBV20-1 with TRBJ1-3, with D possibly TRBD1 on 5 matching bases. The CDR3 is 12 amino acids. V was clipped by 7 bases and J by 3 bases, with 10 bases between them. CDR1 DFQATT and CDR2 SNEGSKA come from the germline V gene (reference sequence). CDR3 sequence reads: CSVEGLGNTIYF. The CDR3 nucleotides read TGCAGTGTCGAGGGGCTTGGAAACACCATATATTTT.

This clone was recorded many times. The junction departs from the called germline gene at one end, perhaps through a read error. The genes are TRBV20-1 and TRBJ2-2; possibly TRBD1 or TRBD2 for D (5 bases each). The CDR3 has 13 residues. The germline CDR1 and CDR2 sequences are DFQATT and SNEGSKA (reference sequence). CDR3 DNA sequence: TGCAGTGCTAGAGAATGGGGCACCGGGGAGCTGGTTTTT. It translates to CSAREWGTGELVF.

This clone was seen a handful of times. The J gene is TRBJ1-3, the V gene TRBV28; the D is unclear. The CDR3 consists of 16 residues. The V gene's germline CDR1 is MDHEN and CDR2 SYDVKM. Trimming shortened V by 5 bases and J by 4 bases, and 18 bases separated the two germline ends. CDR3 in amino acids: CASSPWTRESGNTIYF. The CDR3 DNA follows: TGTGCCAGCAGTCCCTGGACTCGGGAGTCCGGAAACACCATATATTTT.

By frequency in the sample, this clone is medium-sized. This chain links TRBV7-2 with TRBJ2-1; D is unresolved. Germline V lookup: CDR1 SGHTA, CDR2 FQGNSA. The CDR3 consists of 15 residues. V shed 0 bases and J shed 0 bases, with 6 bases lying between them. CDR3 sequence reads: CASSLAYLSYNEQFF. The CDR3 region has the DNA TGTGCCAGCAGCTTAGCCTACCTCTCCTACAATGAGCAGTTCTTC. Full variable domain (rest looked up from reference TRBV7-2 and TRBJ2-1): GAGVSQSPSNKVTEKGKDVELRCDPISGHTALYWYRQSLGQGLEFLIYFQGNSAPDKSGLPSDRFSAERTGGSVSTLTIQRTQQEDSAVYLCASSLAYLSYNEQFFGPGTRLTVL.

The sample holds a few counts of this clone. This rearrangement joins TRBV6-4 to TRBJ2-3; 7 nucleotides agree with TRBD2. Germline V gene lookup returns CDR1 MRHNA and CDR2 SNTAGT. The CDR3 consists of 14 residues. The junction had 1 base not matched to a gene; V was cut back by 0 bases and J by 4 bases. CDR3 in amino acids: CASSDSTSSDTQYF. The CDR3 DNA is TGTGCCAGCAGTGACTCGACTAGCTCAGATACGCAGTATTTT.

V usage is TRBV28 and J usage is TRBJ1-2; D ambiguous. Germline-derived CDR1 and CDR2 are MDHEN and SYDVKM. The ends were cut back, 3 bases at V and 2 bases at J, with 13 bases in the middle. The CDR3 loop spans 15 amino acids. The CDR3 region has the DNA TGTGCCAGCAGTTTGACCCCCAGGAAAAACTATGGCTACACCTTC. As protein: CASSLTPRKNYGYTF.

This clone is classed as large (0.1 to 1%). The V call is TRBV28, the J call TRBJ1-2; D ambiguous. Trimming cost V 6 bases and J 3 bases, with 17 bases left between them. This CDR3 has 15 amino acids. Per the germline V gene, CDR1 is MDHEN and CDR2 is SYDVKM. The CDR3 spells CASRDRGLGDYGYTF. CDR3 coding DNA: TGTGCCAGCAGGGATCGCGGCCTTGGGGACTATGGCTACACCTTC.

At least ten counts were recorded for this clone. V is TRBV7-9 and J is TRBJ2-1, with TRBD2 matching over 11 bases. The CDR3 contains 17 residues. Germline V gene lookup returns CDR1 SEHNR and CDR2 FQNEAQ (reference sequence). V gave up 5 bases and J gave up 6 bases; unmatched junction bases: 12. CDR3 protein: CASSPRVGLAGGNEQFF. CDR3 DNA sequence: TGTGCCAGCAGCCCACGGGTGGGTCTAGCGGGAGGCAATGAGCAGTTCTTC.

V and J are TRBV14 and TRBJ2-2; D is unresolved. This CDR3 is 14 amino acids long. Germline-derived CDR1 and CDR2 are SGHDN and FVKESK. V lost 6 bases, J lost 1 base, and 9 bases lay in between. CDR3 coding DNA: TGTGCCAGCAGAGAAGAAATGAACACCGGGGAGCTGTTTTTT. Translated, it gives CASREEMNTGELFF.

This clone is labeled as medium-sized (0.01 to 0.1%). The chain uses TRBV6-1 and TRBJ2-7; D perhaps matches TRBD1 (5 bases). CDR3 length: 13 amino acids. Germline CDR1 reads MNHNS; CDR2 reads SASEGT. Trimming left V 5 bases short and J 0 bases short, with 8 bases between. This chain's CDR3 is CASSPGFSYEQYF. The CDR3 bases are TGTGCCAGCAGTCCAGGGTTCTCCTACGAGCAGTACTTC.

Judged by abundance, this clone is medium-sized. This chain connects TRBV3-1 to TRBJ2-7; perhaps D is TRBD1 or TRBD2 (6 bases each). Germline CDR1 is LGHDT and CDR2 is YNNKEL (reference sequence). The CDR3 has 12 residues. The ends were cut back, 11 bases at V and 6 bases at J, with 17 bases in the middle. The CDR3 DNA follows: TGTGCCGTGGGGGGCCTCTCGGGCGAGCAGTACTTC. This gives the protein CAVGGLSGEQYF.

The chain combines TRBV3-1 with TRBJ2-7; weak D call: TRBD1 (5 bases). Per the germline V gene, CDR1 is LGHDT and CDR2 is YNNKEL (reference sequence). The CDR3 is 15 residues long. Trimming left V 1 base short and J 4 bases short, with 14 bases between. The CDR3 nucleotides are TGTGCCAGCAGCCAAGGAACCCCAGGGTGGTACGAGCAGTACTTC. Translated, it gives CASSQGTPGWYEQYF.

This clone was counted ten times or more. The gene calls are TRBV4-1 and TRBJ1-1; D unclear. The CDR3 loop spans 16 amino acids. CDR1 and CDR2 from the germline V gene are MGHRA and YSYEKL. With 1 base removed from V and 3 bases from J, the gap between germline ends came to 15 bases. CDR3 nucleotide sequence: TGCGCCAGCAGCCAAGGATTTCTAGGGCGGGACACTGAAGCTTTCTTT. This gives the protein CASSQGFLGRDTEAFF.

This clone was counted between two and nine times. This rearrangement joins TRBV6-5 to TRBJ2-7; D gene uncertain. The CDR3 is 14 amino acids. Per germline, CDR1 MNHEY and CDR2 SVGAGI. V lost 7 bases, J lost 3 bases, and 16 bases lay in between. The CDR3 DNA reads TGTGCCAGCACTTTCTGTGGGGATATCTACGAGCAGTACTTC. It encodes CASTFCGDIYEQYF.

The chain recombines TRBV12-3 or TRBV12-4 with TRBJ2-3; D could derive from TRBD1 or TRBD2 (5 bases each). Trimming pared 7 bases from V and 4 bases from J, leaving 18 bases between. CDR3 length: 15 residues. CDR3 DNA sequence: TGTGCCAGCACCCCCCTTGGGGGAAGCTCAGATACGCAGTATTTT. Protein: CASTPLGGSSDTQYF.

This clone was picked up many times. J is TRBJ2-5 and V is TRBV20-1; the D gene is possibly TRBD1 (5 bases). Germline CDR1 is DFQATT and CDR2 is SNEGSKA (reference sequence). V lost 0 bases to trimming and J lost 1 base, with 15 bases between them. The CDR3 has 16 amino acids. CDR3 sequence reads: CSARDPLKGSQETQYF. The CDR3 coding sequence is TGCAGTGCTAGAGATCCTCTCAAGGGGTCCCAAGAGACCCAGTACTTC.

This clone was seen at least ten times. The chain employs TRBV30 and TRBJ2-4, with a weak D call TRBD2 (7 bases). Trimming left V 4 bases short and J 5 bases short, with 21 bases between. Germline V gene lookup returns CDR1 GTSNPN and CDR2 SVGIG (reference sequence). The CDR3 is made up of 16 amino acids. CDR3 region: CAWNDWQGREQNIQYF. The DNA for the CDR3 is TGTGCCTGGAATGATTGGCAGGGGAGGGAGCAAAACATTCAGTACTTC.

V and J are TRBV5-1 and TRBJ2-3, with a possible D match to TRBD1 (5 bases). The CDR3 runs 15 residues. Germline CDR1 and CDR2: SGHRS and YFSETQ. V shed 4 bases and J shed 14 bases, with 26 bases lying between them. The CDR3 sequence is CASSQTGFLTQRVYF. Here the CDR3 DNA reads TGCGCCAGCAGCCAAACAGGTTTCCTCACGCAACGTGTGTATTTT.

This clone was recorded many times. The chain couples TRBV20-1 to TRBJ2-5, with 9 bases fitting TRBD1. Germline V CDR1 and CDR2: DFQATT, SNEGSKA (reference sequence). The J segment lost 3 bases and the V segment lost 6 bases, leaving 8 bases of the junction unmatched. This CDR3 has 14 residues. CDR3 nucleotides: TGCAGTGCCACCCGACAGGGGGGGGAAGAGACCCAGTACTTC. This translates into CSATRQGGEETQYF.